The 32 T cell receptor beta chains below were found in one sample sequenced in a study of PD-L1 blockade in urothelial cancer. The protocol was immunoSEQ multiplex PCR, while the TCRdb copy is restricted to in-frame clones and leaves out a portion. The profile shows roughly 44,000 clones, more than 75% of them singletons. The specimen was PBMCs, collected around atezolizumab (anti-PD-L1) treatment. All receptors come from a man in his 70s with urothelial cancer.

The CDR3 reads CASSLTGGEGNEQFF. CDR3 DNA sequence: TGTGCCAGCAGCTTAACGGGGGGGGAAGGCAATGAGCAGTTCTTC. This chain connects TRBV7-3 to TRBJ2-1; 7 nucleotides align to TRBD2. CDR3 length: 15 amino acids. Trimming cost V 0 bases and J 6 bases; bases outside gene matches: 5. Germline CDR1 SGHTA, CDR2 FQGTGA.

This clone was recorded a few times. V is TRBV28 and J is TRBJ1-4; possibly TRBD1 for D (6 bases). Germline assignment: CDR1 MDHEN and CDR2 SYDVKM. The V gene lost 5 bases and the J gene lost 5 bases, with 15 bases spanning the gap. The CDR3 is 15 amino acids. The CDR3 spells CASSPPGRGNEKLFF. Here the CDR3 DNA reads TGTGCCAGCAGTCCTCCGGGCAGGGGAAATGAAAAACTGTTTTTT.

Only one count was recorded for this clone. V is TRBV4-3 and J is TRBJ2-3; D remains unclear. V was trimmed by 4 bases and J by 3 bases, leaving 14 bases between them. Per the germline V gene, CDR1 is LGHNA and CDR2 is YSLEER. The length of the CDR3 is 15 residues. The CDR3 DNA reads as TGCGCCAGCAGCCGTACTGGTCAAGAGACAGATACGCAGTATTTT. Translation: CASSRTGQETDTQYF.

The chain is built from TRBV4-3 and TRBJ1-5; a weak D match, TRBD1 (5 bases). CDR1 is LGHNA, CDR2 YSLEER, per germline. The CDR3 runs 16 residues. V dropped 3 bases and J dropped 6 bases, with 18 bases sitting between them. The CDR3 region is CASSQTFRDGGQPQHF. The DNA of the CDR3 is TGCGCCAGCAGCCAGACTTTCAGGGACGGGGGTCAGCCCCAGCATTTT.

The chain links TRBV4-2 to TRBJ1-5; TRBD1 matches 8 bases. There are 14 residues in the CDR3. The germline CDR1 and CDR2 sequences are LGHNA and YNFKEQ. J gave up 2 bases and V 3 bases, and 0 bases lay outside the gene matches. CDR3 sequence: CASSQTGGNQPQHF. The CDR3 DNA reads TGTGCCAGCAGCCAGACAGGGGGCAATCAGCCCCAGCATTTT.

The V call is TRBV14, the J call TRBJ1-1; D unresolved. This CDR3 has 12 residues. The V gene lost 0 bases and the J gene lost 9 bases, with 8 bases spanning the gap. Germline V gene sequence: CDR1 SGHDN, CDR2 FVKESK. The CDR3 here is CASSQDRLQAFF. The CDR3 region has the DNA TGTGCCAGCAGCCAAGACAGGTTACAAGCTTTCTTT. Supplemented by reference TRBV14 and TRBJ1-1, the full variable domain reads EAGVTQFPSHSVIEKGQTVTLRCDPISGHDNLYWYRRVMGKEIKFLLHFVKESKQDESGMPNNRFLAERTGGTYSTLKVQPAELEDSGVYFCASSQDRLQAFFGQGTRLTVV.

The chain uses TRBV4-2 and TRBJ1-1, with TRBD1 identical over 10 bases. With 4 bases clipped from V and 1 base from J, the junction kept 9 bases outside the gene matches. This CDR3 region has 17 residues. The V gene's germline CDR1 is LGHNA and CDR2 YNFKEQ. In DNA, the CDR3 is TGTGCCAGCAGCCCTAGACAGGGGGCCGGCGCGAACACTGAAGCTTTCTTT. Its protein product is CASSPRQGAGANTEAFF.

The table lists this clone with a few counts. V usage is TRBV18 and J usage is TRBJ2-2, with D tentatively TRBD1 (5 bases). Germline V gene lookup returns CDR1 KGHSH and CDR2 LQKENI. Trimming took 0 bases from V and 6 from J, leaving 8 bases between them. The CDR3 consists of 14 residues. In DNA form, the CDR3 reads TGTGCCAGCTCACCACCGTTCAGGGCCGGGGAGCTGTTTTTT. This translates into CASSPPFRAGELFF.

This clone has only one observation. This chain links TRBV7-2 with TRBJ1-1; perhaps TRBD1 as D (6 bases). The V end was cut by 6 bases, the J end by 5 bases, with 19 bases between. This CDR3 contains 15 residues. Germline loops: CDR1 SGHTA, CDR2 FQGNSA. Here the CDR3 reads CASSRGTGWGTEAFF. The CDR3, as DNA: TGTGCCAGCAGTCGGGGAACAGGGTGGGGGACTGAAGCTTTCTTT.

The V call is TRBV29-1, the J call TRBJ2-1; TRBD2 matches at 7 bases. V lost 5 bases and J lost 9; bases outside the gene matches: 7. The CDR3 covers 12 residues. The germline V gene has CDR1 SQVTM and CDR2 ANQGSEA. CDR3 amino acids: CSVTTSEGEQFF. DNA of the CDR3: TGCAGCGTTACCACTAGCGAGGGTGAGCAGTTCTTC.

This clone was seen a few times. The gene calls are TRBV27 and TRBJ2-1; TRBD2 matches at 13 bases. V shed 4 bases and J 4 bases; nucleotides not matched to a gene: 1. The CDR3 has 15 amino acids. CDR1 MNHEY and CDR2 SMNVEV come from the germline V gene (reference sequence). In nucleotides, the CDR3 is TGTGCCAGCAGTTCACTAGCGGGAGGGTACAATGAGCAGTTCTTC. It codes for CASSSLAGGYNEQFF.

The chain links TRBV7-8 to TRBJ1-5, with no clear D. V shed 1 base and J shed 6 bases, with 16 bases lying between them. This CDR3 contains 16 residues. CDR1 and CDR2 from the germline V gene are SGHVS and FQNEAQ. The CDR3 DNA follows: TGTGCCAGCAGCTTAGAGGCGGGCGTCTTAGGTCAGCCCCAGCATTTT. Translating gives CASSLEAGVLGQPQHF.

The chain joins TRBV7-9 to TRBJ2-7, with D possibly TRBD1 on 6 matching bases. Trimming left V 3 bases short and J 4 bases short, with 13 bases between. CDR1 and CDR2 (germline): SEHNR, FQNEAQ (reference sequence). CDR3 size: 14 residues. The CDR3 is CASSFEGVRYEQYF. The CDR3 DNA reads as TGTGCCAGCAGCTTCGAGGGGGTTCGGTACGAGCAGTACTTC.

The gene calls are TRBV6-6 and TRBJ2-5; TRBD2 agrees at 8 bases. J was trimmed by 2 bases and V by 0 bases; bases with no gene match: 5. The CDR3 runs 16 residues. CDR1 is MNHNY, CDR2 SVGAGI, per germline (reference sequence). The CDR3 nucleotides are TGTGCCAGCAGTTACTCGAGTGGCGGGAGGCAAGAGACCCAGTACTTC. Its protein is CASSYSSGGRQETQYF.

This clone has just a few counts. The chain has TRBV30 and TRBJ1-2; 7 nucleotides match TRBD1. The CDR3 has 12 amino acids. V shed 2 bases, J shed 8 bases, and the junction held 5 bases outside the gene matches. CDR1 and CDR2 from the germline V gene are GTSNPN and SVGIG (reference sequence). CDR3 amino acids: CAWSTTGSGYTF. The CDR3 DNA reads TGTGCCTGGAGTACGACAGGGAGCGGCTACACCTTC.

This chain uses TRBV6-1 with TRBJ1-2; D remains ambiguous. The CDR3 loop spans 13 amino acids. Trimming shortened V by 5 bases and J by 5 bases, and 12 bases separated the two germline ends. Germline CDR1 is MNHNS and CDR2 is SASEGT. Here the CDR3 reads CASSRLGPYGYTF. The CDR3 nucleotides are TGTGCCAGCAGTCGACTCGGCCCTTATGGCTACACCTTC.

The V gene is TRBV7-2, the J gene TRBJ1-5; TRBD1 matches 9 bases. Germline values: CDR1 SGHTA, CDR2 FQGNSA. This CDR3 is built from 17 residues. J gave up 4 bases and V 3 bases, and 10 bases lay outside the gene matches. The CDR3 loop is CASSFQIDRGANQPQHF. CDR3 nucleotides: TGTGCCAGCAGCTTTCAAATCGACAGGGGGGCAAATCAGCCCCAGCATTTT.

This rearrangement joins TRBV4-1 to TRBJ2-1; the match to TRBD2 covers 9 bases. The CDR3 loop spans 14 amino acids. Per the germline V gene, CDR1 is MGHRA and CDR2 is YSYEKL. J lost 16 bases, V lost 0 bases, and 10 bases had no gene match. The CDR3 protein is CASSQDLSSGAPFF. The CDR3 coding sequence is TGCGCCAGCAGCCAAGACCTATCTAGCGGGGCCCCTTTCTTC.

The chain employs TRBV19 and TRBJ1-4; D is possibly TRBD1 (5 bases). The germline V gene has CDR1 LNHDA and CDR2 SQIVND (reference sequence). Trimming left V 0 bases short and J 0 bases short, with 14 bases between. This CDR3 is built from 18 residues. This CDR3 reads CASSIDRPGRATNEKLFF. The CDR3 DNA reads as TGTGCCAGTAGTATAGATCGTCCAGGGAGGGCAACTAATGAAAAACTGTTTTTT. The full variable domain, its missing parts supplied by reference TRBV19 and TRBJ1-4, is DGGITQSPKYLFRKEGQNVTLSCEQNLNHDAMYWYRQDPGQGLRLIYYSQIVNDFQKGDIAEGYSVSREKKESFPLTVTSAQKNPTAFYLCASSIDRPGRATNEKLFFGSGTQLSVL.

The J gene is TRBJ2-5, the V gene TRBV2; perhaps TRBD1 as D (6 bases). CDR1 is SNHLY, CDR2 FYNNEI, per germline. Trimming stripped 7 bases from V and 11 bases from J, with 17 bases between. This CDR3 spans 12 amino acids. The CDR3 DNA follows: TGTGCCAGCACAGAAGGGGGTTGGGCTCAGTACTTC. Its protein is CASTEGGWAQYF.

This chain uses TRBV6-4 with TRBJ2-3; D may be TRBD1 (7 bases). CDR1 MRHNA and CDR2 SNTAGT come from the germline V gene. Trimming pared 6 bases from V and 4 bases from J, leaving 17 bases between. This CDR3 has 15 residues. CDR3: CASRPNRGGADTQYF. In DNA form, the CDR3 reads TGTGCCAGCAGACCGAACAGGGGCGGGGCAGATACGCAGTATTTT.

This chain connects TRBV5-5 to TRBJ1-6; a weak D match, TRBD1 (5 bases). The germline CDR1 and CDR2 sequences are SGHKS and YYEKEE (reference sequence). CDR3 length equals 15 residues. V shed 0 bases and J shed 5 bases, with 9 bases lying between them. For the CDR3, the DNA is TGTGCCAGCAGCTTGGCGACAGCGAATAATTCACCCCTCCACTTT. Translated: CASSLATANNSPLHF.

The gene calls are TRBV5-1 and TRBJ1-2, with TRBD1 identical over 7 bases. Germline CDR1 SGHRS, CDR2 YFSETQ. V was pared by 3 bases and J by 8 bases, with 10 bases of the junction left unmatched. CDR3 length: 14 residues. CDR3 region: CASSSPDRVKGYTF. Here the CDR3 DNA reads TGCGCCAGCAGCTCCCCTGACAGGGTAAAGGGCTACACCTTC.

This clone was seen only a few times. V usage is TRBV5-6 and J usage is TRBJ1-1; the D is unclear. Germline CDR1 reads SGHDT; CDR2 reads YYEEEE. Trimming took off 4 bases at V and 3 bases at J, with 10 bases between the two ends. CDR3 length equals 13 residues. The CDR3 sequence is CASSPDGYTEAFF. The CDR3 nucleotides read TGTGCCAGCAGCCCTGACGGGTACACTGAAGCTTTCTTT.

CDR3 region: CASSYSRFADTQYF. The CDR3 DNA follows: TGTGCCAGCAGTTACTCCCGTTTCGCAGATACGCAGTATTTT. This chain uses TRBV6-5 with TRBJ2-3, with unresolved D. CDR1 MNHEY and CDR2 SVGAGI come from the germline V gene. CDR3 size: 14 residues. Trimming removed 0 bases at V and 4 bases at J, with 8 bases between.

The CDR3 sequence is CASSFTPGGWNTEAFF. The CDR3 DNA follows: TGTGCCAGCAGCTTTACGCCGGGTGGTTGGAACACTGAAGCTTTCTTT. This rearrangement joins TRBV7-2 to TRBJ1-1, with D uncertain. Per germline, CDR1 SGHTA and CDR2 FQGNSA. Trimming cost V 3 bases and J 1 base, with 15 bases left between them. The CDR3 is 16 residues long.

The J gene is TRBJ2-1, the V gene TRBV27, with 9 bases matching TRBD1. V gave up 6 bases and J gave up 4 bases; unmatched junction bases: 7. Germline V lookup: CDR1 MNHEY, CDR2 SMNVEV (reference sequence). CDR3 length: 15 amino acids. DNA of the CDR3: TGTGCCAGCAGCCCCGGGACAGGGAGATACAATGAGCAGTTCTTC. Translated, it gives CASSPGTGRYNEQFF.

In this sample, this clone turned up once. The V and J genes are TRBV5-1 and TRBJ2-6; the match to TRBD1 covers 11 bases. From germline, CDR1 is SGHRS and CDR2 YFSETQ. After removal of 2 bases from V and 0 bases from J, the junction contained 7 bases not matched to a gene. The CDR3 has 19 residues. CDR3 nucleotides: TGCGCCAGCAGCTTCACCGGGACAGGGGGTTACTCTGGGGCCAACGTCCTGACTTTC. Translation gives CASSFTGTGGYSGANVLTF.

The V gene is TRBV7-9, the J gene TRBJ2-1, with D perhaps TRBD1 (5 bases). Germline CDR1 reads SEHNR; CDR2 reads FQNEAQ (reference sequence). V dropped 6 bases and J dropped 8 bases, with 23 bases sitting between them. This CDR3 contains 16 residues. In DNA form, the CDR3 reads TGTGCCAGCAGATCAAGGGTACGGCAGGGTATCGATGAGCAGTTCTTC. Its translation is CASRSRVRQGIDEQFF.

V gene TRBV4-1 combines with J gene TRBJ2-3, with D uncertain. Germline CDR1 reads MGHRA; CDR2 reads YSYEKL. There are 14 residues in the CDR3. The germline V and J ends were trimmed by 1 base and 2 bases, with 7 bases remaining between them. CDR3 in amino acids: CASSQGGITDTQYF. The CDR3 DNA reads TGCGCCAGCAGCCAAGGAGGAATCACAGATACGCAGTATTTT.

The chain combines TRBV7-2 with TRBJ2-7; no definite D call. V shed 1 base and J shed 2 bases, with 9 bases lying between them. Germline assignment: CDR1 SGHTA and CDR2 FQGNSA. CDR3 length: 14 residues. CDR3 in amino acids: CASSLGGAAYEQYF. CDR3 sequence (DNA): TGTGCCAGCAGCTTAGGTGGCGCGGCCTACGAGCAGTACTTC. The full variable domain, with the rest looked up from reference TRBV7-2 and TRBJ2-7, is GAGVSQSPSNKVTEKGKDVELRCDPISGHTALYWYRQSLGQGLEFLIYFQGNSAPDKSGLPSDRFSAERTGGSVSTLTIQRTQQEDSAVYLCASSLGGAAYEQYFGPGTRLTVT.

The V gene is TRBV29-1, the J gene TRBJ1-2; tentative D call: TRBD1 (5 bases). From germline, CDR1 is SQVTM and CDR2 ANQGSEA. V was pared by 4 bases and J by 1 base, with 13 bases between. The CDR3 is 14 amino acids. This CDR3 is CSVVGDSSNYGYTF. CDR3 bases: TGCAGCGTTGTTGGTGACAGCAGTAACTATGGCTACACCTTC.